The T cell receptor (beta chain) under discussion was sequenced for a study of T cells in Graves' hyperthyroidism and ophthalmopathy. Overall study findings and caveats: The blood repertoire included most of the expanded thyroid clonotypes above 0.001.

PBMCs were collected from a 10 ml volume of fresh peripheral blood. In this sample, this clonotype turned up many times. Its target is unknown. From RNA transcripts, TCR beta CDR3 regions were amplified. Carried out on the TCR CDR3, a first-round RT-PCR used the HTBI primer set. TCRdb itself ran the multiplex PCR reads through MiXCR, one entry per CDR3 protein. The sample records more than 500,000 distinct CDR3 sequences, 12% to 15% being singletons. Sequencing was done on a sample of blood. The sequence was collected from a woman in her 40s with Graves' hyperthyroidism.

As DNA, the CDR3 is TGTGCCAGCAGTGAATCAGAAGAGGGCTACACCTTC. Translation: CASSESEEGYTF. J is TRBJ1-2 and V is TRBV2; D is unclear. The CDR3 extends over 12 amino acids. V shed 2 bases and J shed 8 bases, with 9 bases lying between them. Germline V gene lookup returns CDR1 SNHLY and CDR2 FYNNEI.